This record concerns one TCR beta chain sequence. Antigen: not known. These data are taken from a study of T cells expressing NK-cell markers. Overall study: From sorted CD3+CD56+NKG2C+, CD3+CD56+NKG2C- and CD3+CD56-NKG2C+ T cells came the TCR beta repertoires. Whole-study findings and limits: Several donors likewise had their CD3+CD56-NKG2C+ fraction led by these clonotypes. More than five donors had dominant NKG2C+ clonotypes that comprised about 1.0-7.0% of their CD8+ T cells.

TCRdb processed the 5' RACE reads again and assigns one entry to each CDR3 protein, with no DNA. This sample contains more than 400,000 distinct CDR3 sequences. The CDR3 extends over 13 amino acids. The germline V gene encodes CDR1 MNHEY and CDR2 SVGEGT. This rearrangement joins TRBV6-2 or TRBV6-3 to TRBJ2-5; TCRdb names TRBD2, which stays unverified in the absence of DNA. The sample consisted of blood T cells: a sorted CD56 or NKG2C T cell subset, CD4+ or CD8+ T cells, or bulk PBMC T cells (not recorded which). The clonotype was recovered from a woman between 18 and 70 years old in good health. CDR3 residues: CASRISGEETQYF.